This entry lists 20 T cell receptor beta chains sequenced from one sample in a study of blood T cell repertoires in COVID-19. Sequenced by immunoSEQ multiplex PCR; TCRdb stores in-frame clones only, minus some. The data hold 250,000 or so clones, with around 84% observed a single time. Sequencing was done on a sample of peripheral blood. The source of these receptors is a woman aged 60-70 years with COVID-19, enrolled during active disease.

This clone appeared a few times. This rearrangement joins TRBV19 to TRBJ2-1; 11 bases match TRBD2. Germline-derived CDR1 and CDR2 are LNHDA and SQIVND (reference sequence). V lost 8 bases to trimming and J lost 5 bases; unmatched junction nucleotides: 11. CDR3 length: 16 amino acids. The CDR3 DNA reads TGTGCCAGTCATAGGGGCCTAGCGGGAGGACACAATGAGCAGTTCTTC. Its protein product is CASHRGLAGGHNEQFF.

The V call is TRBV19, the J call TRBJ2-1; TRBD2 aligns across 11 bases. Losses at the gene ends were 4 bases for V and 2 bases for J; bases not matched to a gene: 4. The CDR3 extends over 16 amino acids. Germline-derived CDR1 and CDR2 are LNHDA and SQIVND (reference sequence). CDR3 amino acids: CASSNPSGRTYNEQFF. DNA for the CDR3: TGTGCCAGTAGTAATCCTAGCGGGAGGACCTACAATGAGCAGTTCTTC.

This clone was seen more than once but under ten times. The CDR3 is CASSLRKLAGEGETQYF. In DNA, the CDR3 is TGCGCCAGCAGCTTACGTAAGCTAGCGGGAGAGGGAGAGACCCAGTACTTC. The genes are TRBV4-1 and TRBJ2-5, with TRBD2 matching over 10 bases. The V gene end was trimmed by 5 bases and the J gene end by 4 bases; junction bases not matched to a gene: 13. The CDR3 has 17 amino acids. CDR1 and CDR2 (germline): MGHRA, YSYEKL.

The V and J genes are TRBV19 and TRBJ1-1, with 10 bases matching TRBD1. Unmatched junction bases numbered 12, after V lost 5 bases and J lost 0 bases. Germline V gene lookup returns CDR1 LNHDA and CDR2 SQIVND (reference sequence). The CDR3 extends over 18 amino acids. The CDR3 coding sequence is TGTGCCAGTAGTCTTGGGACAGGGGCTACAGTTTTGAACACTGAAGCTTTCTTT. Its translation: CASSLGTGATVLNTEAFF.

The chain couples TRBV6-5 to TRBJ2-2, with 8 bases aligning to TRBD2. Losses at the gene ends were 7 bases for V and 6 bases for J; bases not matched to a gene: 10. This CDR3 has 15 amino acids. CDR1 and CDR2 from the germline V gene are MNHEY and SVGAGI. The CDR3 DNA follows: TGTGCCAGCACCAGGGGACTAGAGCACGCCGGGGAGCTGTTTTTT. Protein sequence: CASTRGLEHAGELFF.

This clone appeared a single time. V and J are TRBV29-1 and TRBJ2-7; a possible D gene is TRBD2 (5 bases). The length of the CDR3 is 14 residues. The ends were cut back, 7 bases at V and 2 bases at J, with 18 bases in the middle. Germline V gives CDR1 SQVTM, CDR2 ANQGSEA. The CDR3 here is CSAGDRAPPYEQYF. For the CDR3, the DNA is TGCAGCGCCGGGGATCGGGCACCCCCCTACGAGCAGTACTTC.

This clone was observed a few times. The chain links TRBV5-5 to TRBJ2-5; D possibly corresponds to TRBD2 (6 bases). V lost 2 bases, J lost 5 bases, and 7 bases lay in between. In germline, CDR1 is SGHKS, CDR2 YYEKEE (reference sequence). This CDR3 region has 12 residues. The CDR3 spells CASSFRGETQYF. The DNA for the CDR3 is TGTGCCAGCAGCTTCCGGGGGGAGACCCAGTACTTC.

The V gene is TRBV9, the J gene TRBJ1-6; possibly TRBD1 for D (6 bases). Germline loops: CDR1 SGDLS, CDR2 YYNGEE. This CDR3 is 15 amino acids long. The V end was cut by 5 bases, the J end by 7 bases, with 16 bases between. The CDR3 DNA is TGTGCCAGCAGGGAGAACAGGGCAGGCAATTCACCCCTCCACTTT. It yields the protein CASRENRAGNSPLHF.

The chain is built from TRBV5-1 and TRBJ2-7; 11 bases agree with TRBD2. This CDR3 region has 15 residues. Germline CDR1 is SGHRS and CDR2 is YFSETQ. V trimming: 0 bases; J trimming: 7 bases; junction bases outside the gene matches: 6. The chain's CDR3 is CASSLALAGVGEQYF. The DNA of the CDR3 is TGCGCCAGCAGCTTGGCACTAGCGGGAGTTGGGGAGCAGTACTTC.

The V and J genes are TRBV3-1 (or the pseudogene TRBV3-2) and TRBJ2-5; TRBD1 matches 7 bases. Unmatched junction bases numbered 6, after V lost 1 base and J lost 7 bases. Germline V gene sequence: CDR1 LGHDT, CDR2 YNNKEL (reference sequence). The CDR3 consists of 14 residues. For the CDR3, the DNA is TGTGCCAGCAGCCAAGGATTGGGACAGACGACCCAGTACTTC. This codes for CASSQGLGQTTQYF.

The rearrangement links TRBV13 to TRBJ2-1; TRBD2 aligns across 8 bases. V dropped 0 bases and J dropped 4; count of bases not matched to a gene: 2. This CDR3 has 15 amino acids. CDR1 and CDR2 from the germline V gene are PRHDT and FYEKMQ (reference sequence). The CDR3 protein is CASSLGAGAYNEQFF. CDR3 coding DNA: TGTGCCAGCAGCTTAGGAGCGGGAGCATACAATGAGCAGTTCTTC. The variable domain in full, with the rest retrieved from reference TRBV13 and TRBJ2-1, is AAGVIQSPRHLIKEKRETATLKCYPIPRHDTVYWYQQGPGQDPQFLISFYEKMQSDKGSIPDRFSAQQFSDYHSELNMSSLELGDSALYFCASSLGAGAYNEQFFGPGTRLTVL.

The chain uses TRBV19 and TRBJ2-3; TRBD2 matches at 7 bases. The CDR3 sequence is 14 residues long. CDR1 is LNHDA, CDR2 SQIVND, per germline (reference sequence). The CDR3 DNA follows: TGTGAGCGGGCGGTAGCGGGCCTCACAGATACGCAGTATTTT. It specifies CERAVAGLTDTQYF.

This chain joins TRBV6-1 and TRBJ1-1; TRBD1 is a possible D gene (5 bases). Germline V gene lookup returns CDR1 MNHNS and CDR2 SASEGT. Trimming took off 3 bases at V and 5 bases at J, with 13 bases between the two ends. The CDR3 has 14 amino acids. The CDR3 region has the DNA TGTGCCAGCAGTGATTTTAAGGGGTTGACTGAAGCTTTCTTT. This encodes CASSDFKGLTEAFF.

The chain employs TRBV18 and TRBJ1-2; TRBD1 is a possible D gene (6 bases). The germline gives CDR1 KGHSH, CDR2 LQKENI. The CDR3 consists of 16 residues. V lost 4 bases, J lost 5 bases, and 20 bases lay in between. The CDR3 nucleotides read TGTGCCAGCTCACTACACCTTGCAGGGGCTGCTTATGGCTACACCTTC. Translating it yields CASSLHLAGAAYGYTF.

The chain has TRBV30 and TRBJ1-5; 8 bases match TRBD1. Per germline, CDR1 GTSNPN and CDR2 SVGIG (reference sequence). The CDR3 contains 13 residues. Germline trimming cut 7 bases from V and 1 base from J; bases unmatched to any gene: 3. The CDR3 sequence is CASGQGSNQPQHF. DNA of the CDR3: TGTGCCTCAGGACAGGGAAGCAATCAGCCCCAGCATTTT.

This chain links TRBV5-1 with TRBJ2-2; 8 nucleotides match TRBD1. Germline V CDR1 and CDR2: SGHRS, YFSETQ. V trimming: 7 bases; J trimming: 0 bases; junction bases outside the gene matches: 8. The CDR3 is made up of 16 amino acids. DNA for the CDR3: TGCGCCAGCCGGACAGGGCCATATACGAACACCGGGGAGCTGTTTTTT. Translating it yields CASRTGPYTNTGELFF.

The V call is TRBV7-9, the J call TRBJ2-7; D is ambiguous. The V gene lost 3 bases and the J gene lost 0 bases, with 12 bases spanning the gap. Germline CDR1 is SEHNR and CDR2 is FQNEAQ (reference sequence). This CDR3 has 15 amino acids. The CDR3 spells CASSFETRSSYEQYF. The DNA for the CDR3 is TGTGCCAGCAGCTTCGAAACGCGGTCCTCCTACGAGCAGTACTTC.

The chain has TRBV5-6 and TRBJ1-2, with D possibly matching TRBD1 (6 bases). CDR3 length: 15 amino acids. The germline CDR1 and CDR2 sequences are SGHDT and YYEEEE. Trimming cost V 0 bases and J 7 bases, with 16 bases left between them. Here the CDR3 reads CASSLVGPGGRGYTF. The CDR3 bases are TGTGCCAGCAGCTTGGTAGGGCCGGGGGGCCGTGGCTACACCTTC.

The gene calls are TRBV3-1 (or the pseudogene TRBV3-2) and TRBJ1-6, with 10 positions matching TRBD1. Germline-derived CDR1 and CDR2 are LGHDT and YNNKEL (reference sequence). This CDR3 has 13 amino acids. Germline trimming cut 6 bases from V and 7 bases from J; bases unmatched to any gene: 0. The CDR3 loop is CASRGQGNSPLHF. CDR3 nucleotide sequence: TGTGCCAGCAGGGGACAGGGGAATTCACCCCTCCACTTT.

This chain's CDR3 is CASSYQDRTPRANEKLFF. Written as DNA, the CDR3 is TGTGCCAGCAGTTACCAGGACAGGACCCCACGGGCTAATGAAAAACTGTTTTTT. The V and J genes are TRBV6-2 or TRBV6-3 and TRBJ1-4; 7 nucleotides agree with TRBD1. The CDR3 is 18 amino acids. With V trimmed by 2 bases and J by 3 bases, 12 bases remained unmatched. In germline, CDR1 is MNHEY, CDR2 SVGEGT.